This TCR beta chain originates from a study of early T cells in non-severe SARS-CoV-2 infection. Study information: Sequencing targeted bulk RNA from unsorted whole blood, leaving chains unpaired.

This CDR3 spans 15 amino acids. The V gene's germline CDR1 is SGHRS and CDR2 YFSETQ. V dropped 0 bases and J dropped 5; count of bases not matched to a gene: 5. The library protocol tagged individual cDNA molecules with unique molecular identifiers. TCRdb re-called the 5' RACE reads through MiXCR, storing one row per CDR3 protein. The table lists tens of thousands of distinct CDR3 sequences, about 6% of them singletons. A remark on this clonotype: Its cognate antigen is unknown.

Points from the study as a whole: Database matching using VDJdb favored anti-spike CD8 responses, with private and CD4 specificities left missing.

The receptor's source is an adult who was a healthcare worker with PCR-confirmed SARS-CoV-2 infection or an uninfected control (not recorded which). The V call is TRBV5-1, the J call TRBJ1-1; 9 bases fit TRBD1. The source material was whole blood, sampled at baseline. The CDR3 sequence: CASSLGGQGGTEAFF. CDR3 DNA sequence: TGCGCCAGCAGCTTGGGGGGACAGGGAGGTACTGAAGCTTTCTTT.